In its sample, the clone carrying this T cell receptor (beta chain) was seen many times. Its specificity is not known. The read ends 3 residues early relative to the CDR3; the germline J gene fills the gap. Sequencing used immunoSEQ multiplex PCR; TCRdb keeps in-frame clones, though not all of them. The data list 40,000 to 55,000 clones, none observed once; 5% to 6.5% falls to the top ten. The sample belongs to a study of T cell clonality in common variable immunodeficiency. The study's findings and limits: The cause of increased CVID clonality remains unclear without subpopulation sequencing. Reportedly, TCR beta sequences from common variable immunodeficiency showed fewer deletions and N-nucleotide insertions.

The germline CDR1 and CDR2 sequences are GTSNPN and SVGIG (reference sequence). V was clipped by 4 bases and J by 5 bases, with 14 bases between them. The CDR3 contains 13 residues. Specimen: peripheral blood mononuclear cells. V is TRBV30 and J is TRBJ1-1, with a possible D match to TRBD1 (5 bases). The clonotype originates from a person aged 18 to 70 in good health. The DNA read from the CDR3 is TGTGCCTGGAACCTCTTGGGGGGGACTGAA. This translates into CAWNLLGGTE. Given in full, the CDR3 is CAWNLLGGTEAFF.